A single sample is the source of the 11 T cell receptor beta chains below, sequenced in a study of shared clonotypes between healthy human individuals. Clones were read by immunoSEQ multiplex PCR, and TCRdb kept only the in-frame ones, dropping some. The repertoire includes roughly 2.2 million clones, 85% to 95% of them detected once, and more than 0.35% sits in the top ten. The sequenced material came from naive CD4+ T cells from PBMCs. The subset here: CD45RA+ positively selected. The source of these receptors is a man younger than 30 in good health. Some clones in this sample may be carry-over from other donors' samples.

This clone was detected only once. This chain links TRBV7-9 with TRBJ1-5, with D possibly matching TRBD1 (5 bases). V shed 8 bases and J shed 2 bases, with 10 bases lying between them. This CDR3 is built from 13 residues. Germline-derived CDR1 and CDR2 are SEHNR and FQNEAQ (reference sequence). This CDR3 reads CASPGRGNQPQHF. CDR3 nucleotide sequence: TGTGCCAGCCCGGGACGGGGCAATCAGCCCCAGCATTTT.

Concerning this clone: The DNA is omitted, as the CDR3 cannot be located on it reliably, and the CDR3 follows TCRdb's listing. The CDR3 sequence: CASSSSRSDGGSNQPQHF. The rearrangement joins TRBV6-7 to TRBJ1-5. TRBV6-7 qualifies as an ORF whose function is uncertain. A total of 18 residues make up the CDR3, ends included.

This chain joins TRBV7-2 and TRBJ1-2; 10 positions match TRBD1. This CDR3 is 15 amino acids long. The germline gives CDR1 SGHTA, CDR2 FQGNSA. V lost 3 bases to trimming and J lost 4 bases; unmatched junction nucleotides: 5. The CDR3 nucleotides read TGTGCCAGCAGCTTCCAGGGACAGGGGAGCTATGGCTACACCTTC. Residues: CASSFQGQGSYGYTF. Looking up the rest from reference TRBV7-2 and TRBJ1-2 gives the full variable domain: GAGVSQSPSNKVTEKGKDVELRCDPISGHTALYWYRQSLGQGLEFLIYFQGNSAPDKSGLPSDRFSAERTGGSVSTLTIQRTQQEDSAVYLCASSFQGQGSYGYTFGSGTRLTVV.

This clone was recorded only once. The chain joins TRBV2 to TRBJ1-2, with D possibly TRBD1 on 6 matching bases. The V end was cut by 5 bases, the J end by 0 bases, with 10 bases between. This CDR3 has 14 amino acids. Germline V gene lookup returns CDR1 SNHLY and CDR2 FYNNEI. The CDR3 loop reads CASSYRESNYGYTF. The CDR3 DNA is TGTGCCAGCAGTTACAGGGAGTCTAACTATGGCTACACCTTC.

This rearrangement joins TRBV29-1 to TRBJ2-2; D unresolved. Trimming pared 4 bases from V and 4 bases from J, leaving 4 bases between. The CDR3 runs to 11 residues. Germline V gene data show CDR1 as SQVTM and CDR2 as ANQGSEA. The CDR3 here is CSVVVTGELFF. Written as DNA, the CDR3 is TGCAGCGTTGTAGTCACCGGGGAGCTGTTTTTT.

The chain links TRBV30 to TRBJ2-2, with unresolved D. The germline V gene encodes CDR1 GTSNPN and CDR2 SVGIG (reference sequence). V was shortened by 5 bases and J by 2 bases, with 6 bases between the two germline ends. The length of the CDR3 is 12 residues. The CDR3 DNA follows: TGTGCCTGGGCGAGAAACACCGGGGAGCTGTTTTTT. Translated, it gives CAWARNTGELFF.

This sequence joins TRBV6-4 and TRBJ2-2; 8 bases match TRBD2. V shed 6 bases, J shed 0 bases, and the junction held 9 bases outside the gene matches. In germline, CDR1 is MRHNA, CDR2 SNTAGT. The CDR3 sequence is 17 residues long. CDR3 amino acids: CASSPGGGQANTGELFF. For the CDR3, the DNA is TGTGCCAGCAGCCCGGGGGGGGGCCAGGCGAACACCGGGGAGCTGTTTTTT.

This sequence joins TRBV10-3 and TRBJ2-3, with TRBD2 identical over 7 bases. The trim removed 5 bases at V and 0 bases at J, leaving 8 bases unmatched. Per germline, CDR1 ENHRY and CDR2 SYGVKD. The CDR3 consists of 16 residues. The CDR3 nucleotides read TGTGCCATCAGTCAGCGCGGGGGTCCTAGCACAGATACGCAGTATTTT. Translating gives CAISQRGGPSTDTQYF.

The J gene is TRBJ1-2, the V gene TRBV30; D may be TRBD1 (5 bases). The CDR3 totals 13 residues. CDR1 and CDR2 from the germline V gene are GTSNPN and SVGIG (reference sequence). The V end lost 0 bases, the J end lost 10 bases, and 15 bases lay between the germline ends. Here the CDR3 DNA reads TGTGCCTGGAGTGTTGGGGGGGGAGTGGACTACACCTTC. Translating gives CAWSVGGGVDYTF.

This chain links TRBV7-2 with TRBJ1-1; 7 positions match TRBD1. Germline V gene sequence: CDR1 SGHTA, CDR2 FQGNSA. The CDR3 has 14 residues. V shed 5 bases, J shed 4 bases, and the junction held 7 bases outside the gene matches. For the CDR3, the DNA is TGTGCCAGCAGCCTAGGGGCAGGGGGCACTGAAGCTTTCTTT. Its translation: CASSLGAGGTEAFF.

The CDR3 loop is CASYRQGDTGELFF. As DNA, the CDR3 is TGTGCCAGCTATAGACAGGGGGATACCGGGGAGCTGTTTTTT. The chain recombines TRBV6-1 with TRBJ2-2, with 9 positions matching TRBD1. CDR3 length equals 14 residues. V was pared by 8 bases and J by 5 bases, with 6 bases of the junction left unmatched. The germline V gene has CDR1 MNHNS and CDR2 SASEGT.